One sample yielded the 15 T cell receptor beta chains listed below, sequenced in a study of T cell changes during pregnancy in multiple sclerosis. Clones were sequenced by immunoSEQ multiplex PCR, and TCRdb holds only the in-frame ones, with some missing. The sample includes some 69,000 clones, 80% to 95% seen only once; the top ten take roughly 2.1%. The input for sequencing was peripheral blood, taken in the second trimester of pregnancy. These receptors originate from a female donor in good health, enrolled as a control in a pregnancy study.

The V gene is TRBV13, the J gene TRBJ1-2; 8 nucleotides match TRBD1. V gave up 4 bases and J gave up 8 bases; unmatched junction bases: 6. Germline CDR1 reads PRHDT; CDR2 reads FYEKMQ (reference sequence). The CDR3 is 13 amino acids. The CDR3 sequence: CASSSRTGLGYTF. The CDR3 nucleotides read TGTGCCAGCAGCTCAAGGACAGGGCTGGGCTACACCTTC.

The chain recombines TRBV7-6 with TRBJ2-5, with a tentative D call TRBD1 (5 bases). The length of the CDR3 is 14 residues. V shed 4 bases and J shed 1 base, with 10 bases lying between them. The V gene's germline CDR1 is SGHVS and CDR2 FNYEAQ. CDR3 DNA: TGTGCCAGCAGCTCGACAGAGACCCAAGAGACCCAGTACTTC. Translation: CASSSTETQETQYF.

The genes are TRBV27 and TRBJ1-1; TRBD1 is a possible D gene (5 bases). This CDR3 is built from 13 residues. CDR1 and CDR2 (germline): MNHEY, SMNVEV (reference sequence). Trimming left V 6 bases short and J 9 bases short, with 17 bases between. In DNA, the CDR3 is TGTGCCAGCAGCCCCAGGGCTTCCCTCCAAGCTTTCTTT. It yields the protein CASSPRASLQAFF.

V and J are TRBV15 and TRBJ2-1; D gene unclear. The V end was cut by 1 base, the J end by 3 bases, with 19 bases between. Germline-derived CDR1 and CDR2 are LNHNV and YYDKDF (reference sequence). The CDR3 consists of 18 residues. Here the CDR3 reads CATSRVTHDLIFYNEQFF. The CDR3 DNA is TGTGCCACCAGCAGAGTAACGCACGACTTAATCTTCTACAATGAGCAGTTCTTC.

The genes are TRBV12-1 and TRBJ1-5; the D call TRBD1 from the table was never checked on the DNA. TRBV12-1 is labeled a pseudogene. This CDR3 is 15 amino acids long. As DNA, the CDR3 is TGTGCCAGCAGCTGGCCTACAGGGGTTTATCAGCCCCAGCATTTT. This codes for CASSWPTGVYQPQHF.

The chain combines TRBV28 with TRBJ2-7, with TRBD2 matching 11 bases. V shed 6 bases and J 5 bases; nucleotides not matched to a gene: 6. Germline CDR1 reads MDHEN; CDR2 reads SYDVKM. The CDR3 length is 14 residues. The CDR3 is CASSLAGGGHEQYF. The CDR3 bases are TGTGCCAGCAGCCTAGCGGGAGGCGGCCACGAGCAGTACTTC.

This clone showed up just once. The CDR3 here is CSVESETGITYEQYF. CDR3 bases: TGCAGCGTTGAATCTGAGACAGGGATTACCTACGAGCAGTACTTC. The genes are TRBV29-1 and TRBJ2-7; 7 bases align to TRBD1. J lost 2 bases, V lost 2 bases, and 9 bases had no gene match. CDR3 length: 15 residues. The germline gives CDR1 SQVTM, CDR2 ANQGSEA.

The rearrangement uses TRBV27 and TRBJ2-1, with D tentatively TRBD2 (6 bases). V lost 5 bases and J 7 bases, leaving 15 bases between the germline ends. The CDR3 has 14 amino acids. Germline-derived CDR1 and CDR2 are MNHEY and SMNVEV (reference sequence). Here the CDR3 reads CASSPWAGMNEQFF. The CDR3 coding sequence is TGTGCCAGCAGTCCCTGGGCGGGGATGAATGAGCAGTTCTTC.

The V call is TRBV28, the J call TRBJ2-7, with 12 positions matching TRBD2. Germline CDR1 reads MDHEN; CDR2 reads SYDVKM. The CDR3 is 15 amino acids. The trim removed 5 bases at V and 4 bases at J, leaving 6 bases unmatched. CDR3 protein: CASSPTSGRSYEQYF. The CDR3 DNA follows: TGTGCCAGCAGTCCGACTAGCGGGAGATCGTACGAGCAGTACTTC.

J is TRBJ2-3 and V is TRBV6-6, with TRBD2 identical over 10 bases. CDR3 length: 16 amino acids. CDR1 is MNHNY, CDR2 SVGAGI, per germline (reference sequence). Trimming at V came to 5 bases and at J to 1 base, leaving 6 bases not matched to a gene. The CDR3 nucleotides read TGTGCCAGCAGTGGCCTCCTAGCGGGGGGCACAGATACGCAGTATTTT. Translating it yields CASSGLLAGGTDTQYF.

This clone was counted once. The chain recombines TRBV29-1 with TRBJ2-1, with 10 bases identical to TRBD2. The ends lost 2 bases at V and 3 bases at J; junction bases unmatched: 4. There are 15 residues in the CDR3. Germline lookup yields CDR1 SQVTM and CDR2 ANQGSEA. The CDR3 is CSVEFGTSDYNEQFF. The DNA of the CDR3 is TGCAGCGTTGAATTCGGGACTAGCGACTACAATGAGCAGTTCTTC.

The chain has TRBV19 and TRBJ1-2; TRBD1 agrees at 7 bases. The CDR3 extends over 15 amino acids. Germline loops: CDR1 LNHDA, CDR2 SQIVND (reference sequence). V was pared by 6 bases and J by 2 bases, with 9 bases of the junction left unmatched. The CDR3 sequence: CASRSLEQGNYGYTF. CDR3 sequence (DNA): TGTGCCAGTAGATCTCTCGAACAGGGGAACTATGGCTACACCTTC. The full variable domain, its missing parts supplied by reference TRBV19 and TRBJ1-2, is DGGITQSPKYLFRKEGQNVTLSCEQNLNHDAMYWYRQDPGQGLRLIYYSQIVNDFQKGDIAEGYSVSREKKESFPLTVTSAQKNPTAFYLCASRSLEQGNYGYTFGSGTRLTVV.

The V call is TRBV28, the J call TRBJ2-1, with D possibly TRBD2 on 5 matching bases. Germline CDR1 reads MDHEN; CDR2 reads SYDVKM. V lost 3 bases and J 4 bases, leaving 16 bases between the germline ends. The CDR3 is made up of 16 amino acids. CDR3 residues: CASSFALGGRYNEQFF. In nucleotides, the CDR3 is TGTGCCAGCAGTTTCGCTCTTGGCGGGCGATACAATGAGCAGTTCTTC.

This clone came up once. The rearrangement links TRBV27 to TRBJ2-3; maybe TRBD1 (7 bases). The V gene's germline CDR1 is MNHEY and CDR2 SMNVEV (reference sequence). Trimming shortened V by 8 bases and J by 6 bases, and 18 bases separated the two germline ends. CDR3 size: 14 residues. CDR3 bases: TGTGCCAGCTCCTACACAGGGGACTTTGATACGCAGTATTTT. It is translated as CASSYTGDFDTQYF.

CDR3 loop: CASSESPDRGYEQYF. The DNA for the CDR3 is TGTGCCAGCAGTGAATCTCCGGACAGGGGCTACGAGCAGTACTTC. The V and J genes are TRBV6-1 and TRBJ2-7, with 9 bases aligning to TRBD1. The CDR3 has 15 amino acids. V trimming: 2 bases; J trimming: 3 bases; junction bases outside the gene matches: 5. Germline-derived CDR1 and CDR2 are MNHNS and SASEGT.